The sequence of this TCR beta chain was determined in a study of CD8+CD57+ T cells in acquired aplastic anemia. Overall study context: Average DNA yield from sorted CD4+ and CD8+ cells was roughly 3 ug.

The sample holds a few counts of this clonotype. Its target is unknown. Study results and limitations: Statistical testing detected no significant gap in CD8+ Simpson's diversity between patients and controls. Shared by patients and controls, fewer than 30 CD8+ CDR3s were abundant in patients.

The CDR3 loop spans 13 amino acids. Trimming removed 2 bases from V and 6 bases from J, with 6 bases in between. Germline V CDR1 and CDR2: SGDLS, YYNGEE. Sequenced patients had shown CD8+CD57+ cell expansion by flow cytometry. Genomic DNA, serving as template, underwent TCR beta VDJ and CDR3 profiling. TCRdb re-called the reads through MiXCR, storing one row per CDR3 protein. The data contain over 250,000 distinct CDR3 sequences, under 60% of them singletons. The TCR was taken from a human donor with aplastic anemia. Specimen: sorted CD4+, CD8+, or CD8+CD57+ T cells (not recorded which) from PBMCs. This chain connects TRBV9 to TRBJ1-6; maybe TRBD1 (5 bases). CDR3 nucleotide sequence: TGTGCCAGCAGCGTCCAGGGTAATTCACCCCTCCACTTT. Protein: CASSVQGNSPLHF.